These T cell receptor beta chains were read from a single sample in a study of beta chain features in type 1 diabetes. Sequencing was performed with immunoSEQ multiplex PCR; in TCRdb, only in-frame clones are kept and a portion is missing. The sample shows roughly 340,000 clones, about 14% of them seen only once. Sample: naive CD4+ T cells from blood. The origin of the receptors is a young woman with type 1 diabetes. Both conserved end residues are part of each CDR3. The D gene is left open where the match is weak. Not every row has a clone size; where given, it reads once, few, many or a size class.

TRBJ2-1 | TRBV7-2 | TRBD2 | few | CASSLAGTSGIYNEQFF | TGTGCCAGCAGCTTAGCGGGGACTAGCGGGATCTACAATGAGCAGTTCTTC
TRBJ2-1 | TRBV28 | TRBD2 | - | CASSLSTSGSFYNEQFF | TGTGCCAGCAGTTTATCGACTAGCGGGAGTTTCTACAATGAGCAGTTCTTC
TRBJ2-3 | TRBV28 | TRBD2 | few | CASSSLPSGRAPDTQYF | TGTGCCAGCAGTTCGCTCCCAAGCGGGAGGGCCCCAGATACGCAGTATTTT
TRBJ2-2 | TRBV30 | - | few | CAGRQDQAGELFF | TGTGCCGGAAGACAGGACCAGGCCGGGGAGCTGTTTTTT
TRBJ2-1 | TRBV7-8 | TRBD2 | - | CASSSAGGWRNEQFF | TGTGCCAGCAGCTCAGCGGGAGGGTGGCGCAATGAGCAGTTCTTC
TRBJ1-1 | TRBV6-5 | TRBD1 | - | CASSWVQGALNTEAFF | TGTGCCAGCAGTTGGGTACAGGGGGCCCTGAACACTGAAGCTTTCTTT
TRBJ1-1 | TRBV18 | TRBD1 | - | CASSPKQGANTEAFF | TGTGCCAGCTCACCAAAACAGGGGGCGAACACTGAAGCTTTCTTT
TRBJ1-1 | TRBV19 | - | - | CASTNRQITEAFF | TGTGCCAGTACCAACAGGCAGATCACTGAAGCTTTCTTT
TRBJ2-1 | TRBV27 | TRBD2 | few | CASSPHRRTSGRNEQFF | TGTGCCAGCAGTCCCCACAGGCGGACTAGCGGGAGGAATGAGCAGTTCTTC
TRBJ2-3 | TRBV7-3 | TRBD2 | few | CASSLTSGILGDTQYF | TGTGCCAGCAGCTTGACTAGCGGGATCCTAGGAGATACGCAGTATTTT
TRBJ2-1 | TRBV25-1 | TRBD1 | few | CASAPPRTGGNEQFF | TGTGCCAGCGCCCCCCCCAGGACAGGGGGCAATGAGCAGTTCTTC
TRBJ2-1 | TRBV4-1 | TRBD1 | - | CASSQGTGNNPHNEQFF | TGCGCCAGCAGCCAAGGGACAGGCAACAACCCCCACAATGAGCAGTTCTTC
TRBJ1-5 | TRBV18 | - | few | CASSPSGTAGNQPQHF | TGTGCCAGCTCACCAAGCGGGACGGCGGGCAATCAGCCCCAGCATTTT
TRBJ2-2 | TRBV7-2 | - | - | CASSPRQGGTGELFF | TGTGCCAGCAGCCCAAGACAGGGAGGCACCGGGGAGCTGTTTTTT
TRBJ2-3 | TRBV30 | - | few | CAWSGGPHRPDTQYF | TGTGCCTGGAGTGGGGGGCCCCATCGACCAGATACGCAGTATTTT
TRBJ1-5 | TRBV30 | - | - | CAWDQGRQPQHF | TGTGCCTGGGACCAAGGGAGACAGCCCCAGCATTTT
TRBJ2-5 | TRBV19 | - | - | CASSIRGLEETQYF | TGTGCCAGTAGTATCCGCGGCCTGGAGGAGACCCAGTACTTC
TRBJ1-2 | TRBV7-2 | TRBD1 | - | CASSHRTGNYGYTF | TGTGCCAGCAGCCACCGGACAGGGAACTATGGCTACACCTTC
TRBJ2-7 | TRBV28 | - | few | CASSLFNGLSHEQYF | TGTGCCAGCAGTCTCTTTAACGGACTCTCCCACGAGCAGTACTTC
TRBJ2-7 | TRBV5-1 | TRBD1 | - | CASSKTGGDYEQYF | TGCGCCAGCAGCAAGACAGGGGGTGACTACGAGCAGTACTTC
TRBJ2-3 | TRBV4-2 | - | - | CASSQGTGEERDTQYF | TGTGCCAGCAGCCAAGGAACGGGAGAAGAAAGAGATACGCAGTATTTT
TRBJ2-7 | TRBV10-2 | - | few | CASSEWGNSYEQYF | TGCGCCAGCAGTGAGTGGGGCAACTCCTACGAGCAGTACTTC
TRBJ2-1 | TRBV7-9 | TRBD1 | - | CASSFRDSDNEQFF | TGTGCCAGCAGCTTCAGGGACAGCGACAATGAGCAGTTCTTC
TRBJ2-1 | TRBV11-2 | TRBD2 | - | CASSGLAGGRGQFF | TGTGCCAGCAGCGGACTAGCGGGAGGGCGGGGGCAGTTCTTC
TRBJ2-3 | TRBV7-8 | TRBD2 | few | CASSLRLAGADTQYF | TGTGCCAGCAGCCTTAGGCTAGCGGGGGCAGATACGCAGTATTTT
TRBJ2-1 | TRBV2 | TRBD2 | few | CASSDLPLAGGSANEQFF | TGTGCCAGCAGTGACCTACCACTAGCGGGAGGGTCGGCCAATGAGCAGTTCTTC
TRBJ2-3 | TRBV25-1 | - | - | CASRAGSTDTQYF | TGTGCCAGCAGGGCGGGATCAACAGATACGCAGTATTTT
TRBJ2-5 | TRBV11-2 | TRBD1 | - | CASSLVSDRGKTQYF | TGTGCCAGCAGCTTAGTTAGTGACAGGGGGAAGACCCAGTACTTC
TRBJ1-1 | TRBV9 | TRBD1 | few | CASSVVRGGAKTGNEAFF | TGTGCCAGCAGCGTAGTTCGGGGGGGGGCCAAGACAGGGAATGAAGCTTTCTTT
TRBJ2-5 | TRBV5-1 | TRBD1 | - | CASSPGTGAWETQYF | TGCGCCAGCAGCCCCGGGACAGGGGCTTGGGAGACCCAGTACTTC
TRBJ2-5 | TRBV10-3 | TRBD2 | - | CAIRAPGLAGKETQYF | TGTGCCATCAGGGCCCCGGGACTAGCGGGAAAAGAGACCCAGTACTTC
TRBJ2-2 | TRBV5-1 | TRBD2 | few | CASSPLAGATGELFF | TGCGCCAGCAGCCCTTTAGCGGGGGCCACCGGGGAGCTGTTTTTT
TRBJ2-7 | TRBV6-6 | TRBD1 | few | CASSYSTGNPYEQYF | TGTGCCAGCAGTTACTCGACAGGGAACCCCTACGAGCAGTACTTC
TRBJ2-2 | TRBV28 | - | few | CASQINTGELFF | TGTGCCAGCCAAATTAACACCGGGGAGCTGTTTTTT
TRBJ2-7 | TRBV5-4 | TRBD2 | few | CASSGVGLANEQYF | TGTGCCAGCAGTGGTGTTGGACTAGCCAACGAGCAGTACTTC
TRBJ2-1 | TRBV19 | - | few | CASSMRRKNNEQFF | TGTGCCAGTAGTATGAGGCGGAAAAACAATGAGCAGTTCTTC
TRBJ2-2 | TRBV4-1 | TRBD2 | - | CASSQDPSGSTGELFF | TGCGCCAGCAGCCAAGATCCTAGCGGGAGTACCGGGGAGCTGTTTTTT
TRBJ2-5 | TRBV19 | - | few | CASSTPTFQETQYF | TGTGCCAGTAGTACCCCGACATTTCAAGAGACCCAGTACTTC
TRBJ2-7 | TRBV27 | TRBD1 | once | CASSSLGTGPYEQYF | TGTGCCAGCAGTTCCCTTGGGACAGGGCCCTACGAGCAGTACTTC
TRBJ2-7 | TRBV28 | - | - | CASSFGPYEQYF | TGTGCCAGCAGTTTTGGGCCCTACGAGCAGTACTTC
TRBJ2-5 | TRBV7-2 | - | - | CASSLRPGTRLETQYF | TGTGCCAGCAGCTTAAGGCCCGGGACACGCCTTGAGACCCAGTACTTC
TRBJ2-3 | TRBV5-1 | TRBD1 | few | CASSFGTATDTQYF | TGCGCCAGCAGCTTTGGGACAGCTACAGATACGCAGTATTTT
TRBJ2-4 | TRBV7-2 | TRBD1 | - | CASSPDRVKNIQYF | TGTGCCAGCAGCCCCGACAGGGTGAAAAACATTCAGTACTTC
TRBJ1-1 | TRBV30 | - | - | CAWGSEGTEAFF | TGTGCCTGGGGATCGGAGGGGACTGAAGCTTTCTTT
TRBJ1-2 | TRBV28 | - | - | CASSFSSSGIYGYTF | TGTGCCAGCAGTTTTTCCTCGTCAGGGATCTATGGCTACACCTTC
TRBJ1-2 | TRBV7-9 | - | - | CASSPQGNYGYTF | TGTGCCAGCAGCCCACAGGGTAACTATGGCTACACCTTC
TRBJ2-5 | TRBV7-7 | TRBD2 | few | CASSLRGTSGSAAETQYF | TGTGCCAGCAGCTTAAGAGGGACTAGCGGGAGTGCAGCGGAGACCCAGTACTTC
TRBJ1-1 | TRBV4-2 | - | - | CASSQDSDQANTEAFF | TGTGCCAGCAGCCAAGATAGCGACCAGGCGAACACTGAAGCTTTCTTT
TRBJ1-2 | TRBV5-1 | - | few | CASSLTFGGSYGYTF | TGCGCCAGCAGCTTGACTTTTGGTGGGAGCTATGGCTACACCTTC
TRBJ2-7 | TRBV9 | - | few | CASSVASVSYEQYF | TGTGCCAGCAGCGTAGCCAGCGTATCCTACGAGCAGTACTTC
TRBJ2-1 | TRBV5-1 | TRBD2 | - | CASSGAGRGNEQFF | TGCGCCAGCAGCGGCGCAGGGAGGGGAAATGAGCAGTTCTTC
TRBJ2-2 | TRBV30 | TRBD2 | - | CAWVWAGVTGELFF | TGTGCCTGGGTTTGGGCGGGAGTCACCGGGGAGCTGTTTTTT
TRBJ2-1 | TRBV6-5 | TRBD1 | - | CASSYGRTGVYSEQFF | TGTGCCAGCAGTTACGGGCGAACAGGGGTTTACAGTGAGCAGTTCTTC
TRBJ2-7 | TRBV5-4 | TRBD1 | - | CASSRDSYEQYF | TGTGCCAGCAGCCGGGACAGCTACGAGCAGTACTTC
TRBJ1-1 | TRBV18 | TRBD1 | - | CASSPDRGNTEAFF | TGTGCCAGCTCACCGGACAGGGGCAACACTGAAGCTTTCTTT
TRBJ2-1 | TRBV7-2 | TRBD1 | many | CAGMDRNHNEQFF | TGTGCCGGAATGGACAGGAACCACAATGAGCAGTTCTTC
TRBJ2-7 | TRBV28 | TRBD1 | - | CASSLGQPYEQYF | TGTGCCAGCAGTTTGGGACAGCCCTACGAGCAGTACTTC
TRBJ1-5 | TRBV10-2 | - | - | CASSERGTAQPQHF | TGCGCCAGCAGTGAGAGGGGGACGGCTCAGCCCCAGCATTTT